This T cell receptor beta chain was observed in a study of CXCR3-negative and CXCR3-positive naive CD8 T cells. Study-wide points: More hydrophobic TRB CDR3s were found in CXCR3-positive naive cells than in CXCR3-negative naive cells. PBMCs showed partially decreased CXCR3 expression after cryopreservation, and most assays used fresh PBMCs.

Through 5' RACE with UMI labels, the TRB cDNA libraries were prepared. TCRdb reprocessed the 5' RACE reads; each CDR3 protein has one entry and no DNA is given. Its table lists 150,000 to 160,000 distinct CDR3 sequences. The CDR3 spans 15 residues. Looked up from germline, CDR1 is MNHEY and CDR2 is SMNVEV (reference sequence). Details on this clonotype: What it binds is not known.

This chain links TRBV27 with TRBJ2-7. The TCR was taken from a human donor in good health. Some clones in this sample may be carry-over from other donors' samples. The sequenced sample was naive CXCR3+ CD8+ T cells from blood. Subset noted: CD45RO-CCR7+CD27+CD95- naive CD8+ T cells expressing CXCR3 (TNR3+). The CDR3: CASRISTGAPYEQYF.